Listed here are 24 T cell receptor beta chains from one sample, sequenced in a study of Ad26.COV2.S vaccination and SARS-CoV-2 variants. The protocol was immunoSEQ multiplex PCR, while the TCRdb copy is restricted to in-frame clones and leaves out a portion. The sample has under 150,000 clones; about nine tenths are singletons. The material was peripheral blood, obtained after recovery from COVID-19. Receptor source: a human donor who had recovered from COVID-19.

This CDR3 reads CASSWTDSGNTIYF. CDR3 bases: TGTGCCAGCAGCTGGACTGACTCTGGAAACACCATATATTTT. The V and J genes are TRBV5-5 and TRBJ1-3; D call uncertain. V lost 3 bases and J 0 bases, leaving 7 bases between the germline ends. Germline-derived CDR1 and CDR2 are SGHKS and YYEKEE (reference sequence). CDR3 size: 14 residues.

The genes are TRBV7-2 and TRBJ1-1; D not resolved. Germline assignment: CDR1 SGHTA and CDR2 FQGNSA. This CDR3 contains 15 residues. The V end was cut by 1 base, the J end by 0 bases, with 9 bases between. CDR3 DNA sequence: TGTGCCAGCAGCTTAGAGGCGAGATTGAACACTGAAGCTTTCTTT. Protein: CASSLEARLNTEAFF.

This clone has more than one count but fewer than ten. The rearrangement joins TRBV5-1 to TRBJ2-1; D call uncertain. CDR3 length: 14 residues. Germline V gives CDR1 SGHRS, CDR2 YFSETQ. V dropped 2 bases and J dropped 5 bases, with 11 bases sitting between them. CDR3 sequence reads: CASSFGRKNNEQFF. CDR3 coding DNA: TGCGCCAGCAGCTTTGGGCGGAAAAACAATGAGCAGTTCTTC.

This rearrangement joins TRBV29-1 to TRBJ1-4; 10 bases are shared with TRBD1. Germline V gene lookup returns CDR1 SQVTM and CDR2 ANQGSEA. There are 14 residues in the CDR3. J lost 6 bases, V lost 6 bases, and 7 bases had no gene match. CDR3 DNA sequence: TGCAGCGTCCGGGACAGGGGCGGTTATGAAAAACTGTTTTTT. Amino acids: CSVRDRGGYEKLFF.

The table lists this clone with a count of one. V gene TRBV6-5 combines with J gene TRBJ2-1; possible D gene TRBD1, 6 bases. Germline V gives CDR1 MNHEY, CDR2 SVGAGI. The CDR3 runs to 12 residues. The germline V and J ends were trimmed by 7 bases and 6 bases, with 10 bases remaining between them. Written as DNA, the CDR3 is TGTGCCAGCAAATGGACAGTCAATGAGCAGTTCTTC. Protein sequence: CASKWTVNEQFF.

The rearrangement links TRBV28 to TRBJ1-5; possibly TRBD1 for D (6 bases). Germline CDR1 and CDR2: MDHEN and SYDVKM. V gave up 6 bases and J gave up 11 bases, with 14 bases separating them. The CDR3 is 12 residues long. This CDR3 is CASSRPRGTQHF. The CDR3 DNA follows: TGTGCCAGCAGCCGCCCGAGGGGGACCCAGCATTTT.

The chain employs TRBV5-6 and TRBJ2-3; D is ambiguous. The CDR3 has 11 amino acids. Germline-derived CDR1 and CDR2 are SGHDT and YYEEEE. V lost 0 bases, J lost 6 bases, and 2 bases lay in between. CDR3 loop: CASSLGDTQYF. CDR3 DNA: TGTGCCAGCAGCTTGGGGGATACGCAGTATTTT.

The rearrangement uses TRBV6-5 and TRBJ2-7; D possibly corresponds to TRBD2 (6 bases). The germline gives CDR1 MNHEY, CDR2 SVGAGI. Trimming removed 0 bases at V and 0 bases at J, with 12 bases between. CDR3 length: 16 amino acids. The DNA of the CDR3 is TGTGCCAGCAGTTACTCGGGAGGCAAATCCTCCTACGAGCAGTACTTC. It encodes CASSYSGGKSSYEQYF.

The chain employs TRBV6-2 or TRBV6-3 and TRBJ2-7; the match to TRBD1 covers 8 bases. Germline V CDR1 and CDR2: MNHEY, SVGEGT. V lost 2 bases and J lost 3; bases outside the gene matches: 12. The CDR3 length is 17 residues. CDR3 region: CASSYPTRGQVNYEQYF. CDR3 sequence (DNA): TGTGCCAGCAGTTACCCTACCCGGGGACAGGTCAACTACGAGCAGTACTTC.

The chain joins TRBV3-1 (or the pseudogene TRBV3-2) to TRBJ1-2; D is possibly TRBD1 (6 bases). Germline V gene data show CDR1 as LGHDT and CDR2 as YNNKEL (reference sequence). This CDR3 spans 14 amino acids. The V end lost 0 bases, the J end lost 6 bases, and 11 bases lay between the germline ends. For the CDR3, the DNA is TGTGCCAGCAGCCAAGATATGGGGGGCGATGGCTACACCTTC. This gives the protein CASSQDMGGDGYTF.

The chain joins TRBV5-1 to TRBJ2-7; D perhaps matches TRBD1 (5 bases). V lost 2 bases, J lost 6 bases, and 6 bases lay in between. CDR3 length: 11 amino acids. Germline V gene lookup returns CDR1 SGHRS and CDR2 YFSETQ. DNA for the CDR3: TGCGCCAGCAGCTTTAGGGGCGAGCAGTACTTC. It codes for CASSFRGEQYF.

The rearrangement links TRBV3-1 (or the pseudogene TRBV3-2) to TRBJ1-3; D gene unclear. The CDR3 extends over 16 amino acids. Germline CDR1 reads LGHDT; CDR2 reads YNNKEL (reference sequence). V was cut by 4 bases and J by 5 bases, with 18 bases left in between. CDR3 in amino acids: CASSRYQGELRNTIYF. In DNA form, the CDR3 reads TGTGCCAGCAGCCGATACCAAGGAGAGCTCCGAAACACCATATATTTT.

The chain combines TRBV7-8 with TRBJ1-6; 7 bases are a match to TRBD1. V was clipped by 5 bases and J by 8 bases; unmatched bases: 9. This CDR3 spans 15 amino acids. The germline gives CDR1 SGHVS, CDR2 FQNEAQ. CDR3 in amino acids: CASSARQGTDSPLHF. The CDR3 region has the DNA TGTGCCAGCAGCGCCCGACAGGGAACGGATTCACCCCTCCACTTT.

V usage is TRBV11-2 and J usage is TRBJ2-2; 12 bases map to TRBD1. Germline CDR1 reads SGHAT; CDR2 reads FQNNGV. This CDR3 spans 19 amino acids. J lost 5 bases, V lost 5 bases, and 15 bases had no gene match. This CDR3 reads CASSQIPPGQGARTGELFF. CDR3 nucleotides: TGTGCCAGCAGCCAAATACCACCGGGACAGGGGGCTCGTACCGGGGAGCTGTTTTTT.

The chain has TRBV7-9 and TRBJ2-6; no reliable D call. CDR1 and CDR2 (germline): SEHNR, FQNEAQ (reference sequence). CDR3 length: 19 amino acids. Deletions cut 4 bases from V and 0 bases from J, with 19 bases between. The CDR3 loop reads CASSSTRASSPSGANVLTF. Written as DNA, the CDR3 is TGTGCCAGCAGCTCGACGCGAGCGTCATCCCCCTCTGGGGCCAACGTCCTGACTTTC.

This clone was seen repeatedly, ten times or more. Other nucleotide sequences from this sample produce the same CDR3. This sequence joins TRBV7-9 and TRBJ2-7; no clear D. Germline lookup yields CDR1 SEHNR and CDR2 FQNEAQ (reference sequence). V shed 1 base and J shed 6 bases, with 7 bases lying between them. CDR3 length: 12 residues. The CDR3, as DNA: TGTGCCAGCAGCTTAGAGCATGGCGAGCAGTACTTC. Translated: CASSLEHGEQYF.

This clone was recorded a few times. The chain joins TRBV5-1 to TRBJ1-1, with a weak D call TRBD1 (5 bases). The CDR3 is made up of 15 amino acids. The germline V gene encodes CDR1 SGHRS and CDR2 YFSETQ. The V end lost 4 bases, the J end lost 9 bases, and 22 bases lay between the germline ends. The DNA of the CDR3 is TGCGCCAGCAGCCCTGCAAGGTCGCGGGGGGGACAAGCTTTCTTT. Its translation is CASSPARSRGGQAFF.

The chain uses TRBV28 and TRBJ1-6, with D possibly matching TRBD1 (5 bases). The V end was cut by 4 bases, the J end by 7 bases, with 17 bases between. The germline V gene encodes CDR1 MDHEN and CDR2 SYDVKM. This CDR3 region has 16 residues. CDR3 amino acids: CASSWELGRSNSPLHF. The CDR3, as DNA: TGTGCCAGCAGTTGGGAACTGGGACGGTCAAATTCACCCCTCCACTTT.

Only one count was recorded for this clone. The J gene is TRBJ1-6, the V gene TRBV2; the match to TRBD1 covers 7 bases. The J segment lost 7 bases and the V segment lost 6 bases, leaving 9 bases of the junction unmatched. Germline V gene lookup returns CDR1 SNHLY and CDR2 FYNNEI. CDR3 length equals 15 residues. In DNA form, the CDR3 reads TGTGCCAGCAGAGTTACAGGGGACCCAAATTCACCCCTCCACTTT. Protein sequence: CASRVTGDPNSPLHF.

The V call is TRBV2, the J call TRBJ2-5, with D perhaps matching TRBD2 (6 bases). Germline V CDR1 and CDR2: SNHLY, FYNNEI. Between the trimmed V and J ends, which lost 8 bases and 5 bases, there was a span of 15 bases. The CDR3 is 13 residues long. Here the CDR3 DNA reads TGTGCCAGCCGGAGGACTAATGGGGAGACCCAGTACTTC. As protein: CASRRTNGETQYF.

V gene TRBV28 combines with J gene TRBJ1-2; D call uncertain. Trimming stripped 8 bases from V and 7 bases from J, with 14 bases between. CDR1 is MDHEN and CDR2 is SYDVKM in the germline V gene. The CDR3 spans 12 residues. CDR3: CASLSREGGYTF. CDR3 nucleotide sequence: TGTGCCAGCCTGTCGAGGGAAGGTGGCTACACCTTC.

This chain's CDR3 is CASSFFGGFTGELFF. Here the CDR3 DNA reads TGTGCCAGCAGTTTCTTCGGGGGGTTCACCGGGGAGCTGTTTTTT. The chain links TRBV28 to TRBJ2-2; TRBD2 matches at 7 bases. Germline CDR1 is MDHEN and CDR2 is SYDVKM. CDR3 length: 15 amino acids. The V segment lost 3 bases and the J segment 4 bases; nucleotides outside the gene matches: 5.

The V and J genes are TRBV20-1 and TRBJ2-1; perhaps TRBD1 as D (6 bases). CDR3 size: 11 residues. CDR1 and CDR2 from the germline V gene are DFQATT and SNEGSKA (reference sequence). Trimming left V 7 bases short and J 3 bases short, with 7 bases between. CDR3 sequence (DNA): TGCAGTGGACAGGACTACAATGAGCAGTTCTTC. Amino acids: CSGQDYNEQFF.

In the case of this clone: The sample has other DNA sequences that encode this CDR3 too. The chain carries TRBV5-1 and TRBJ2-6, with unresolved D. The V end lost 1 base, the J end lost 1 base, and 6 bases lay between the germline ends. The germline V gene encodes CDR1 SGHRS and CDR2 YFSETQ. The CDR3 contains 15 residues. The CDR3 protein is CASSLWGSGANVLTF. The CDR3 DNA reads as TGCGCCAGCAGCTTGTGGGGATCTGGGGCCAACGTCCTGACTTTC. Full variable domain (missing parts from reference TRBV5-1 and TRBJ2-6): KAGVTQTPRYLIKTRGQQVTLSCSPISGHRSVSWYQQTPGQGLQFLFEYFSETQRNKGNFPGRFSGRQFSNSRSEMNVSTLELGDSALYLCASSLWGSGANVLTFGAGSRLTVL.